These T cell receptor beta chains were read from a single sample in a study of shared clonotypes between healthy human individuals. The protocol was immunoSEQ multiplex PCR, while the TCRdb copy is restricted to in-frame clones and leaves out a portion. The sample comprises 70,000 to 95,000 clones, about 64% of which are singletons, and around 50% rests with the top ten. Sequenced material: memory CD8+ T cells sorted from blood. The receptors come from a man in his thirties or forties in good health. Both conserved end residues are part of each CDR3. Fields, in order: V gene, clone size, J gene, CDR3 protein. Only part of the rows carry a size: once, few, many, or a class if the clone is expanded.

TRBV10-2	.	TRBJ2-7	CASRDSTYEQYF
TRBV14	many	TRBJ2-7	CASSHPGHYEQYF
TRBV5-5	few	TRBJ2-1	CASSLPFGLAGNNNEQFF
TRBV15	medium-sized	TRBJ2-3	CATSGGRATDTQYF
TRBV10-1	.	TRBJ2-3	CASSVGGGSTDTQYF
TRBV5-1	once	TRBJ2-1	CASSAGTPSYNEQFF
TRBV5-6	.	TRBJ2-1	CASSAWTSGRRDDEQFF
TRBV2	.	TRBJ1-4	CASSNTVEREKLFF
TRBV5-1	.	TRBJ2-2	CASSFGTPNTGELFF
TRBV7-9	.	TRBJ2-1	CASSSGLAGGNYNEQFF
TRBV7-3	.	TRBJ2-3	CASSPTLQSTDTQYF
TRBV9	.	TRBJ2-5	CASSVGGGSPETQYF
TRBV5-6	.	TRBJ2-7	CASSLAGAGTYEQYF
TRBV6-5	.	TRBJ2-1	CASSAGLASYNEQFF
TRBV6-6	.	TRBJ2-7	CASSYGADSSEQYF
TRBV12-2	.	TRBJ2-1	CASREEREGTGWGDEQFF
TRBV30	many	TRBJ1-1	CAWNSYEGTEAFF
TRBV9	.	TRBJ2-1	CASSVAGVMDEQFF
TRBV5-4	.	TRBJ1-1	CASSLRATEAFF
TRBV11-2	.	TRBJ1-5	CASSLVVCISLRPQHF
TRBV7-6	.	TRBJ2-5	CASSYSSGWYQETQYF
TRBV2	.	TRBJ2-3	CASGGRTDTQYF
TRBV18	.	TRBJ2-7	CASSPWGSSYEQYF
TRBV10-3	.	TRBJ2-7	CAIRGGGYEQYF
TRBV25-1	.	TRBJ1-4	CASSESRSGAPNEKLFF
TRBV28	few	TRBJ2-7	CASSLTPQRSSYEQYF
TRBV5-6	.	TRBJ2-7	CASSLAGTGYEQYF
TRBV28	.	TRBJ1-2	CASRAPGQLYGYTF
TRBV28	.	TRBJ2-7	CASSLPDRGLYEQYF
TRBV5-5	.	TRBJ2-1	CASSLEGVVSYNEQFF
TRBV5-6	.	TRBJ2-1	CASSFHGLGGVEQFF
TRBV20-1	.	TRBJ2-3	CSALTDTQYF
TRBV11-2	.	TRBJ2-7	CASSSSGQGSYEQYF